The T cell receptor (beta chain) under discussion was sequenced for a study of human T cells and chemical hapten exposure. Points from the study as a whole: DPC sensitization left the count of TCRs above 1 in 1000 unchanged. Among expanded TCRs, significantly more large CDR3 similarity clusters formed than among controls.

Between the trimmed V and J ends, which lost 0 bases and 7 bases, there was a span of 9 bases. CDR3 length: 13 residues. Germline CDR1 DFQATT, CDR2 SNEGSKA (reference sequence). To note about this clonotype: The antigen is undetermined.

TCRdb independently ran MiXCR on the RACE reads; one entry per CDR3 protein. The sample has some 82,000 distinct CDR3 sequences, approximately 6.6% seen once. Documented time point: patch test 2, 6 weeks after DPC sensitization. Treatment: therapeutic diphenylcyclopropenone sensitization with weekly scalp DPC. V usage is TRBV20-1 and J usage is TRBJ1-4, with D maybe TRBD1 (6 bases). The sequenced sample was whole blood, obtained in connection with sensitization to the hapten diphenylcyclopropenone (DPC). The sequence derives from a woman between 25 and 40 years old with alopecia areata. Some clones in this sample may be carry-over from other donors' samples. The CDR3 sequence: CSARDLQGEKLFF. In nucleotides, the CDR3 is TGCAGTGCTAGAGATTTACAGGGTGAAAAACTGTTTTTT.